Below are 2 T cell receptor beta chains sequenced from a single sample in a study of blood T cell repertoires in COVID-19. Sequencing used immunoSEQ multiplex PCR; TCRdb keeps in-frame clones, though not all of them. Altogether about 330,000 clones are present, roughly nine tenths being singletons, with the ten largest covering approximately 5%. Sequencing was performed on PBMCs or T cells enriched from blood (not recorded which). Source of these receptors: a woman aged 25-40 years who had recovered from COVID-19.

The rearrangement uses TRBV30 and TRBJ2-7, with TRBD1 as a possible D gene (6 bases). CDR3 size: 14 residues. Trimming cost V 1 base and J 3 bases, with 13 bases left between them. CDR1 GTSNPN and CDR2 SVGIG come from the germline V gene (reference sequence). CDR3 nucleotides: TGTGCCTGGAGTGAACAAGGGGGACACTACGAGCAGTACTTC. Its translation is CAWSEQGGHYEQYF.

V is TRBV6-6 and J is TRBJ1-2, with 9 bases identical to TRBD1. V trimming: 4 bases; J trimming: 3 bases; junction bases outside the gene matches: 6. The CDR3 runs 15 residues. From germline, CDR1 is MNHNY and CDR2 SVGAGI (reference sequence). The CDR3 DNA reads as TGTGCCAGCAGTTTAACAGGGGGCAGTGACTATGGCTACACCTTC. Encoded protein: CASSLTGGSDYGYTF.